The clone carrying this T cell receptor (beta chain) was observed a few times. Seattle patient enrollment occurred during active infection, with longitudinal follow-up thereafter. In the original workflow: Cell counts per sample came from amplifying reference gene primers. Generated by immunoSEQ multiplex PCR, the TCRdb table keeps only in-frame clones and is missing some. From that table come the V and J calls and clone size; the DNA was used to work out D and trimming. The sample holds 150,000 to 200,000 clones, 70% to 80% seen once. The record originates from a study of blood T cell repertoires in COVID-19. Across the whole study: Acute and convalescent COVID-19 samples came from the United States, Italy and Spain. Nucleic acid was either cDNA or gDNA, and it came from T cells, B-cell-depleted T cells, or PBMCs.

CDR3 length equals 13 residues. V lost 0 bases and J lost 8, with 6 bases in between. Germline-derived CDR1 and CDR2 are SGHRS and YFSETQ. Sequencing used peripheral blood. The chain combines TRBV5-1 with TRBJ1-6, with no clear D. This TCR came from a woman aged 40 to 50 with COVID-19, enrolled during active disease. The CDR3 spells CASSLGVDSPLHF. DNA of the CDR3: TGCGCCAGCAGCTTGGGTGTAGATTCACCCCTCCACTTT. Together with reference TRBV5-1 and TRBJ1-6, the CDR3 gives the full variable domain: KAGVTQTPRYLIKTRGQQVTLSCSPISGHRSVSWYQQTPGQGLQFLFEYFSETQRNKGNFPGRFSGRQFSNSRSEMNVSTLELGDSALYLCASSLGVDSPLHFGNGTRLTVT.